Sequencing of this T cell receptor beta chain was carried out in a study of cytomegalovirus exposure and HLA in healthy donors. The study, taken as a whole, reports: Usually a TCR sequence was rare, but some public TCRs were found in many donors. In vitro work confirmed that a few CMV-associated chains recognize CMV antigens. Overall, roughly 150 TCR beta chains were annotated as cytomegalovirus-associated.

The donors belonged to the roughly 110-subject validation cohort, separate from the roughly 670-subject first cohort. Produced via immunoSEQ multiplex PCR; TCRdb's table is partial and in-frame only. The data show about 280,000 clones, around 86% seen once. Germline V CDR1 and CDR2: SNHLY, FYNNEI. This CDR3 region has 14 residues. The V end lost 1 base, the J end lost 13 bases, and 14 bases lay between the germline ends. A note on this clone: Its antigen is still unknown.

The sequence was obtained from a woman in her late teens or twenties in good health and CMV-seronegative. Sequencing was carried out using PBMCs. The genes are TRBV2 and TRBJ1-6; a possible D gene is TRBD1 (5 bases). The CDR3 spells CASSEDDRLRPLHF. The CDR3 DNA sequence: TGTGCCAGCAGTGAAGACGACAGACTCCGGCCCCTCCACTTT.